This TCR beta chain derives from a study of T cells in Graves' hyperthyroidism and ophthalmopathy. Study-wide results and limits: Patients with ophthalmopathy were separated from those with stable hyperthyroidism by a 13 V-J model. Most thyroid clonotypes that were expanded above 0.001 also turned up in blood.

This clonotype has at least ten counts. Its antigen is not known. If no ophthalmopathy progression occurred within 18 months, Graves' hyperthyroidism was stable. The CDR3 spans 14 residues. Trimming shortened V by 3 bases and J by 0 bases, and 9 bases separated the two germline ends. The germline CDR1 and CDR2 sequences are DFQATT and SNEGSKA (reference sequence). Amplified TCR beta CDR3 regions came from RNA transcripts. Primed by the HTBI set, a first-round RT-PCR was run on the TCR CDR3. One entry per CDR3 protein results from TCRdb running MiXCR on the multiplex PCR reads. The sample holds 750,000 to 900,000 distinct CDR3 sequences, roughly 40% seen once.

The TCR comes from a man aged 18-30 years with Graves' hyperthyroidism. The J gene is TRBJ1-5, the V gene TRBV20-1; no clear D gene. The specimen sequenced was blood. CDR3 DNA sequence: TGCAGTGCTAGCGCCTCACCTAGCAATCAGCCCCAGCATTTT. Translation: CSASASPSNQPQHF.